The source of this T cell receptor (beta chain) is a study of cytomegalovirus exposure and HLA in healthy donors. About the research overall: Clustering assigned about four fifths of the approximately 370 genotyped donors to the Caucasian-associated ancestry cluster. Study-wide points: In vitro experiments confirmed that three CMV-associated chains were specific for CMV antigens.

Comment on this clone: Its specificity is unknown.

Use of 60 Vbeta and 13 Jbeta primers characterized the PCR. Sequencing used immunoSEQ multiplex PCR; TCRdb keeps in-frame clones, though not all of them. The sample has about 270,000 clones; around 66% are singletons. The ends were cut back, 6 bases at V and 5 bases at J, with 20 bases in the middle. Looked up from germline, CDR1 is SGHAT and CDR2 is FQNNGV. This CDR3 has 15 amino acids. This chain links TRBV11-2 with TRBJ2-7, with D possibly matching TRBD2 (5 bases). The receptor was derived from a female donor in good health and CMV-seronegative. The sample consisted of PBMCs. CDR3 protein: CASSLAPTASDEQYF. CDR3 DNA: TGTGCCAGCAGTCTAGCCCCTACGGCGTCGGACGAGCAGTACTTC.